This is a list of T cell receptor beta chains from one sample in a study of blood T cell repertoires in COVID-19. Measured with immunoSEQ multiplex PCR; TCRdb has only the in-frame clones, and not every one. The data contain 250,000 to 300,000 clones, roughly 93% of them singletons. The sequenced sample consisted of PBMCs or T cells enriched from blood (not recorded which). The receptors stem from a woman aged 40 to 55 with acute COVID-19. Each CDR3 is given with its conserved first and last residue. Fields, in order: CDR3 length, V gene, J gene, clone size, D gene, CDR3 DNA, CDR3 protein. D genes are given only for firm matches. Clone sizes are given selectively: once, few, many, or a class where the clone is expanded.

CDR3 length: 15; V gene: TRBV7-9; J gene: TRBJ2-3; clone size: -; D gene: TRBD1; CDR3 DNA: TGTGCCAGCAGCACAGGGGCAGGGGGCACAGATACGCAGTATTTT; CDR3 protein: CASSTGAGGTDTQYF
CDR3 length: 14; V gene: TRBV28; J gene: TRBJ2-3; clone size: -; D gene: TRBD2; CDR3 DNA: TGTGCCAGCAAAGCGGGGGGGCCGCCAGATACGCAGTATTTT; CDR3 protein: CASKAGGPPDTQYF
CDR3 length: 14; V gene: TRBV21-1; J gene: TRBJ1-6; clone size: -; D gene: -; CDR3 DNA: TGTGCCAGCACCTCGACGGCTCAGCTAGCACCCCTCCACTTT; CDR3 protein: CASTSTAQLAPLHF
CDR3 length: 14; V gene: TRBV5-4; J gene: TRBJ2-3; clone size: -; D gene: -; CDR3 DNA: TGTGCCAGCAGCCCAGCTAGCGTAAGAGATACGCAGTATTTT; CDR3 protein: CASSPASVRDTQYF
CDR3 length: 17; V gene: TRBV6-2/TRBV6-3; J gene: TRBJ1-5; clone size: -; D gene: -; CDR3 DNA: TGTGCCAGCAGTTACACCCCGGGGTCTTATAGCAATCAGCCCCAGCATTTT; CDR3 protein: CASSYTPGSYSNQPQHF
CDR3 length: 12; V gene: TRBV19; J gene: TRBJ1-1; clone size: -; D gene: -; CDR3 DNA: TGTGCCAGTAGTGACAGTTACACTGAAGCTTTCTTT; CDR3 protein: CASSDSYTEAFF
CDR3 length: 15; V gene: TRBV27; J gene: TRBJ1-2; clone size: -; D gene: TRBD1; CDR3 DNA: TGTGCCAGCAGTTCAGGACAGGGGGGTAACTATGGCTACACCTTC; CDR3 protein: CASSSGQGGNYGYTF
CDR3 length: 14; V gene: TRBV7-9; J gene: TRBJ1-2; clone size: -; D gene: -; CDR3 DNA: TGTGCCAGCAGCTGGGGCATCAGGGGCTATGGCTACACCTTC; CDR3 protein: CASSWGIRGYGYTF
CDR3 length: 13; V gene: TRBV6-5; J gene: TRBJ1-2; clone size: -; D gene: -; CDR3 DNA: TGTGCCAGCAGCTCCGGGACACTTTTAGGCTACACCTTC; CDR3 protein: CASSSGTLLGYTF
CDR3 length: 15; V gene: TRBV7-9; J gene: TRBJ1-2; clone size: -; D gene: TRBD1; CDR3 DNA: TGTGCCAGCAGCTTCGCGGGACAGGGGTTTTTCAGCTACACCTTC; CDR3 protein: CASSFAGQGFFSYTF
CDR3 length: 16; V gene: TRBV7-6; J gene: TRBJ2-7; clone size: -; D gene: TRBD2; CDR3 DNA: TGTGCCAGCAGCTTAGCGCAGTCTAGCGGGACTTACGAGCAGTACTTC; CDR3 protein: CASSLAQSSGTYEQYF
CDR3 length: 13; V gene: TRBV29-1; J gene: TRBJ2-1; clone size: -; D gene: -; CDR3 DNA: TGCAGCGTCCAGGCCCGGGAATACAATGAGCAGTTCTTC; CDR3 protein: CSVQAREYNEQFF
CDR3 length: 17; V gene: TRBV30; J gene: TRBJ2-1; clone size: -; D gene: -; CDR3 DNA: TGTGCCTGGAAAATGGTGGGACGGGGGAGCTCCTACAATGAGCAGTTCTTC; CDR3 protein: CAWKMVGRGSSYNEQFF
CDR3 length: 13; V gene: TRBV30; J gene: TRBJ1-1; clone size: -; D gene: -; CDR3 DNA: TGTGCCTGGAGTTCAGGGCAGAACACTGAAGCTTTCTTT; CDR3 protein: CAWSSGQNTEAFF
CDR3 length: 15; V gene: TRBV27; J gene: TRBJ1-1; clone size: -; D gene: TRBD1; CDR3 DNA: TGTGCCAGCAGTTCCGGACAGGGGGCTTACACTGAAGCTTTCTTT; CDR3 protein: CASSSGQGAYTEAFF
CDR3 length: 14; V gene: TRBV2; J gene: TRBJ2-2; clone size: -; D gene: -; CDR3 DNA: TGTGCCAGCAGTGGCGGCAGGGGGGCCGGGGAGCTGTTTTTT; CDR3 protein: CASSGGRGAGELFF
CDR3 length: 14; V gene: TRBV24-1; J gene: TRBJ2-1; clone size: -; D gene: TRBD1; CDR3 DNA: TGTGCCACCAGTGATTTTGGGACAGGGTATGAGCAGTTCTTC; CDR3 protein: CATSDFGTGYEQFF
CDR3 length: 14; V gene: TRBV3-1/TRBV3-2; J gene: TRBJ1-1; clone size: -; D gene: -; CDR3 DNA: TGTGCCAGCAGCCAAGTTGAGGGATCCACTGAAGCTTTCTTT; CDR3 protein: CASSQVEGSTEAFF
CDR3 length: 12; V gene: TRBV18; J gene: TRBJ2-3; clone size: -; D gene: -; CDR3 DNA: TGTGCCAGCTCACCTCCTAAGGATACGCAGTATTTT; CDR3 protein: CASSPPKDTQYF
CDR3 length: 15; V gene: TRBV2; J gene: TRBJ2-1; clone size: -; D gene: TRBD1; CDR3 DNA: TGTGCCAGCAGTTTGTCGACAGGGGAGAGGGATGAGCAGTTCTTC; CDR3 protein: CASSLSTGERDEQFF
CDR3 length: 17; V gene: TRBV7-2; J gene: TRBJ1-2; clone size: -; D gene: TRBD1; CDR3 DNA: TGTGCCAGCAGCTTAGGGGACAGGGGGCGGTTACCGGGTGGCTACACCTTC; CDR3 protein: CASSLGDRGRLPGGYTF
CDR3 length: 16; V gene: TRBV5-8; J gene: TRBJ1-5; clone size: few; D gene: TRBD1; CDR3 DNA: TGTGCCAGCAGCTCCGGGACAGGGGTTCGTAGTCAGCCCCAGCATTTT; CDR3 protein: CASSSGTGVRSQPQHF
CDR3 length: 14; V gene: TRBV7-9; J gene: TRBJ1-5; clone size: -; D gene: TRBD1; CDR3 DNA: TGTGCCAGCAGCCCAGGGGGATACAATCAGCCCCAGCATTTT; CDR3 protein: CASSPGGYNQPQHF
CDR3 length: 12; V gene: TRBV18; J gene: TRBJ1-3; clone size: -; D gene: -; CDR3 DNA: TGTGCCAGCTCACCTACTGGAAACACCATATATTTT; CDR3 protein: CASSPTGNTIYF
CDR3 length: 14; V gene: TRBV18; J gene: TRBJ2-3; clone size: -; D gene: -; CDR3 DNA: TGTGCCAGCTCACCACAACGAGGGGGAGATACGCAGTATTTT; CDR3 protein: CASSPQRGGDTQYF
CDR3 length: 17; V gene: TRBV13; J gene: TRBJ2-3; clone size: -; D gene: TRBD2; CDR3 DNA: TGTGCCAGCAGCTTAGGCCGGGTCGGGGGGGCACAACCAATGCAGTATTTT; CDR3 protein: CASSLGRVGGAQPMQYF
CDR3 length: 15; V gene: TRBV9; J gene: TRBJ2-1; clone size: -; D gene: TRBD2; CDR3 DNA: TGTGCCAGCAGCGAGGGACTAGCAACATACAATGAGCAGTTCTTC; CDR3 protein: CASSEGLATYNEQFF
CDR3 length: 15; V gene: TRBV5-6; J gene: TRBJ2-7; clone size: -; D gene: TRBD2; CDR3 DNA: TGTGCCAGCAGCCTATGGACTAGCGGAAAAGGCGAGCAGTACTTC; CDR3 protein: CASSLWTSGKGEQYF
CDR3 length: 12; V gene: TRBV2; J gene: TRBJ2-5; clone size: -; D gene: -; CDR3 DNA: TGTGCCAGCAGGCTGGGAGAACAGACCCAGTACTTC; CDR3 protein: CASRLGEQTQYF
CDR3 length: 15; V gene: TRBV28; J gene: TRBJ2-3; clone size: -; D gene: TRBD2; CDR3 DNA: TGTGCCAGCAGTTTGTTCACTAGCGGGGGTAATACGCAGTATTTT; CDR3 protein: CASSLFTSGGNTQYF
CDR3 length: 15; V gene: TRBV18; J gene: TRBJ1-6; clone size: once; D gene: -; CDR3 DNA: TGTGCCAGCTCACCGGGCGCAGGGAAGAATTCACCCCTCCACTTT; CDR3 protein: CASSPGAGKNSPLHF
CDR3 length: 14; V gene: TRBV28; J gene: TRBJ2-5; clone size: -; D gene: -; CDR3 DNA: TGTGCCAGCAGCACGAGAGGAGGGGCGGAGACCCAGTACTTC; CDR3 protein: CASSTRGGAETQYF
CDR3 length: 14; V gene: TRBV18; J gene: TRBJ1-4; clone size: -; D gene: -; CDR3 DNA: TGTGCCAGCTCGCGGGGAGTTTTGGGTGAAAAACTGTTTTTT; CDR3 protein: CASSRGVLGEKLFF
CDR3 length: 11; V gene: TRBV20-1; J gene: TRBJ1-4; clone size: once; D gene: -; CDR3 DNA: TGCAGTGCTAGAGAGCGCGAAAAACTGTTTTTT; CDR3 protein: CSAREREKLFF
CDR3 length: 14; V gene: TRBV5-8; J gene: TRBJ2-7; clone size: -; D gene: TRBD2; CDR3 DNA: TGTGCCAGCAGCTTGACTAGCGGGGCCTACGAGCAGTACTTC; CDR3 protein: CASSLTSGAYEQYF
CDR3 length: 17; V gene: TRBV25-1; J gene: TRBJ2-7; clone size: -; D gene: TRBD2; CDR3 DNA: TGTGCCAGCAGCCTAGGGGCTAGCGGGCTCAGCTCCTACGAGCAGTACTTC; CDR3 protein: CASSLGASGLSSYEQYF
CDR3 length: 14; V gene: TRBV19; J gene: TRBJ1-2; clone size: -; D gene: -; CDR3 DNA: TGTGCCAGTAAGGACAGTTCCGCTAACTATGGCTACACCTTC; CDR3 protein: CASKDSSANYGYTF
CDR3 length: 15; V gene: TRBV11-1; J gene: TRBJ2-1; clone size: -; D gene: -; CDR3 DNA: TGTGCCAGCAGCGAAGGGGGGGCAGGCGCGAATGAGCAGTTCTTC; CDR3 protein: CASSEGGAGANEQFF
CDR3 length: 16; V gene: TRBV11-3; J gene: TRBJ1-6; clone size: -; D gene: -; CDR3 DNA: TGTGCCAGCAGCTTAGATAAGTGGGGGGAGTGGACACCCCTCCACTTT; CDR3 protein: CASSLDKWGEWTPLHF
CDR3 length: 17; V gene: TRBV19; J gene: TRBJ2-3; clone size: -; D gene: TRBD2; CDR3 DNA: TGTGCCAGTAGTATAGCCGGACTAGCGGGAGCCACAGATACGCAGTATTTT; CDR3 protein: CASSIAGLAGATDTQYF
CDR3 length: 15; V gene: TRBV7-9; J gene: TRBJ2-3; clone size: -; D gene: -; CDR3 DNA: TGTGCCAGCAGCTTACGAGACATCCGGCAGGATACGCAGTATTTT; CDR3 protein: CASSLRDIRQDTQYF
CDR3 length: 19; V gene: TRBV4-3; J gene: TRBJ1-2; clone size: -; D gene: TRBD1; CDR3 DNA: TGCGCCAGCTCTCAACAGGCGGCTCTCCGGGACAGCAAACCTTATGGCTACACCTTC; CDR3 protein: CASSQQAALRDSKPYGYTF
CDR3 length: 16; V gene: TRBV5-1; J gene: TRBJ2-7; clone size: -; D gene: TRBD2; CDR3 DNA: TGCGCCAGCAGCTCCGAACCGGGACTAGCGACAATCGAGCAGTACTTC; CDR3 protein: CASSSEPGLATIEQYF
CDR3 length: 14; V gene: TRBV7-6; J gene: TRBJ2-1; clone size: -; D gene: -; CDR3 DNA: TGTGCCAGCAGCTTGAGGACATCGTACGATGAGCAGTTCTTC; CDR3 protein: CASSLRTSYDEQFF
CDR3 length: 14; V gene: TRBV5-4; J gene: TRBJ2-7; clone size: -; D gene: TRBD1; CDR3 DNA: TGTGCCAGCAGCACACGGGACAGCCCCTACGAGCAGTACTTC; CDR3 protein: CASSTRDSPYEQYF
CDR3 length: 14; V gene: TRBV4-2; J gene: TRBJ2-7; clone size: -; D gene: TRBD1; CDR3 DNA: TGTGCCAGCAGCCAGGGACAGGGCTCCTACGAGCAGTACTTC; CDR3 protein: CASSQGQGSYEQYF
CDR3 length: 14; V gene: TRBV29-1; J gene: TRBJ2-1; clone size: -; D gene: TRBD1; CDR3 DNA: TGCAGCTCAGGGGGACCCAGCTCCTACAATGAGCAGTTCTTC; CDR3 protein: CSSGGPSSYNEQFF
CDR3 length: 13; V gene: TRBV7-6; J gene: TRBJ1-1; clone size: -; D gene: -; CDR3 DNA: TGTGCCAGCAGCTTAGGGGGGGGGACTGAAGCTTTCTTT; CDR3 protein: CASSLGGGTEAFF
CDR3 length: 14; V gene: TRBV18; J gene: TRBJ2-3; clone size: -; D gene: -; CDR3 DNA: TGTGCCAGCTCACCACCAACTAGCCCAGATACGCAGTATTTT; CDR3 protein: CASSPPTSPDTQYF
CDR3 length: 13; V gene: TRBV28; J gene: TRBJ2-2; clone size: -; D gene: -; CDR3 DNA: TGTGCCAGCAGACAGGGATACACCGGGGAGCTGTTTTTT; CDR3 protein: CASRQGYTGELFF
CDR3 length: 15; V gene: TRBV27; J gene: TRBJ2-7; clone size: -; D gene: TRBD2; CDR3 DNA: TGTGCCAGCAGTACGCTAGCGGGGGGGCTCTACGAGCAGTACTTC; CDR3 protein: CASSTLAGGLYEQYF